The 20 T cell receptor beta chains below all came from one sample that was sequenced in a study of spatial heterogeneity in lung cancer. Study observations and caveats: Tumoral mutation counts were tracked by counts of expanded intratumoral alpha and beta TCRs.

MiXCR was run by TCRdb on the 5' RACE reads, yielding one entry per CDR3 protein. The sample holds approximately 2,000 distinct CDR3 sequences, roughly 9.8% seen once. These receptors have no known antigen. The time point here: sample taken at primary tumor resection. Sequencing used lung tumor tissue, obtained at surgery. These receptors were collected from a female donor with early-stage non-small cell lung cancer.

This clonotype is judged medium-sized. The V call is TRBV5-1, the J call TRBJ1-1; TRBD1 aligns across 8 bases. With V trimmed by 3 bases and J by 4 bases, 8 bases remained unmatched. Germline V gene data show CDR1 as SGHRS and CDR2 as YFSETQ. The CDR3 extends over 15 amino acids. CDR3 residues: CASSSISTGATEAFF. CDR3 sequence (DNA): TGCGCCAGCAGCTCAATTTCGACAGGGGCCACTGAAGCTTTCTTT.

This clonotype was seen at least ten times. The V call is TRBV20-1, the J call TRBJ2-5, with D perhaps being TRBD1 or TRBD2 (5 bases each). With 1 base removed from V and 4 bases from J, the gap between germline ends came to 13 bases. This CDR3 contains 14 residues. CDR1 and CDR2 (germline): DFQATT, SNEGSKA (reference sequence). The CDR3 reads CSARVVGTGETQYF. Written as DNA, the CDR3 is TGCAGTGCTAGAGTGGTGGGGACGGGAGAGACCCAGTACTTC.

In this sample, this clonotype is medium-sized. This chain uses TRBV2 with TRBJ2-1, with D perhaps TRBD1 (7 bases). CDR3 size: 16 residues. V lost 1 base, J lost 3 bases, and 13 bases lay in between. Germline V gene sequence: CDR1 SNHLY, CDR2 FYNNEI. The chain's CDR3 is CASSEEAQGGYNEQFF. Here the CDR3 DNA reads TGTGCCAGCAGTGAAGAAGCCCAGGGGGGCTACAATGAGCAGTTCTTC.

This clonotype is labeled as medium-sized. V usage is TRBV6-2 or TRBV6-3 and J usage is TRBJ2-7; the D call may be TRBD1 or TRBD2 (5 bases each). Trimming took 0 bases from V and 3 from J, leaving 9 bases between them. The germline gives CDR1 MNHEY, CDR2 SVGEGT. The CDR3 is made up of 14 amino acids. The CDR3 DNA follows: TGTGCCAGCAGTTACTCGGGACCCGGCTACGAGCAGTACTTC. Translated: CASSYSGPGYEQYF.

This clonotype is medium-sized. The genes are TRBV12-3 or TRBV12-4 and TRBJ1-4, with a tentative D call TRBD1 (5 bases). The CDR3 has 13 residues. V was cut by 6 bases and J by 10 bases, with 15 bases left in between. CDR3 region: CASSPPGGGKLFF. CDR3 nucleotide sequence: TGTGCCAGCAGCCCACCGGGTGGGGGAAAACTGTTTTTT.

Relative to its sample, this clonotype is medium-sized. The chain joins TRBV7-2 to TRBJ1-5; 7 bases align to TRBD1. This CDR3 has 16 amino acids. V lost 5 bases and J lost 6; bases outside the gene matches: 13. Germline CDR1 SGHTA, CDR2 FQGNSA. In DNA, the CDR3 is TGTGCCAGCAGCCTCTCCACAGGGGACAGCGCTCAGCCCCAGCATTTT. It yields the protein CASSLSTGDSAQPQHF.

Within the sample, this clonotype is medium-sized. The chain links TRBV4-3 to TRBJ1-2, with unresolved D. V gave up 1 base and J gave up 5 bases, with 11 bases separating them. This CDR3 comprises 14 residues. Germline CDR1 LGHNA, CDR2 YSLEER. The CDR3 DNA reads as TGCGCCAGCAGCCAAGGTCCGGCTGGGTATGGCTACACCTTC. As protein: CASSQGPAGYGYTF.

This clonotype is classed as medium-sized. The V and J genes are TRBV12-3 or TRBV12-4 and TRBJ2-7; 7 bases map to TRBD1. The junction had 7 bases not matched to a gene; V was cut back by 6 bases and J by 2 bases. This CDR3 is 14 amino acids long. CDR3 sequence reads: CASRIDREPYEQYF. CDR3 sequence (DNA): TGTGCCAGCAGGATAGACAGGGAACCCTACGAGCAGTACTTC.

This clonotype is deemed medium-sized (0.01 to 0.1%). The gene calls are TRBV7-8 and TRBJ2-6; D unresolved. The CDR3 consists of 14 residues. The germline V and J ends were trimmed by 7 bases and 0 bases, with 7 bases remaining between them. Germline lookup yields CDR1 SGHVS and CDR2 FQNEAQ. CDR3 coding DNA: TGTGCCAGCATTAGAGGCTCTGGGGCCAACGTCCTGACTTTC. Amino acid sequence: CASIRGSGANVLTF.

This clonotype was recorded once. This chain joins TRBV2 and TRBJ2-7; D possibly corresponds to TRBD1 (6 bases). V was pared by 2 bases and J by 5 bases, with 7 bases between. Germline lookup yields CDR1 SNHLY and CDR2 FYNNEI. This CDR3 comprises 12 residues. Written as DNA, the CDR3 is TGTGCCAGCAGTGAAACAGGGCACGAGCAGTACTTC. Its protein is CASSETGHEQYF.

Relative to its sample, this clonotype is medium-sized. The rearrangement joins TRBV20-1 to TRBJ2-7; D gene ambiguous. This CDR3 spans 13 amino acids. Germline CDR1 and CDR2: DFQATT and SNEGSKA (reference sequence). Trimming pared 0 bases from V and 3 bases from J, leaving 9 bases between. The CDR3 here is CSAREGPLYEQYF. CDR3 bases: TGCAGTGCTAGAGAAGGGCCTCTCTACGAGCAGTACTTC.

By proportion, this clonotype is medium-sized. CDR3 sequence (DNA): TGCAGTGCTAGCGCACACCAAGAGACCCAGTACTTC. It codes for CSASAHQETQYF. The chain uses TRBV20-1 and TRBJ2-5; D remains ambiguous. The CDR3 totals 12 residues. Deletions cut 3 bases from V and 0 bases from J, with 5 bases between. Germline V gives CDR1 DFQATT, CDR2 SNEGSKA (reference sequence).

By its share, this clonotype is large. V is TRBV5-1 and J is TRBJ1-1; 9 bases fit TRBD1. The CDR3 extends over 15 amino acids. Germline loops: CDR1 SGHRS, CDR2 YFSETQ. The junction had 8 bases not matched to a gene; V was cut back by 8 bases and J by 0 bases. This CDR3 is CASGGQGSLNTEAFF. The CDR3 region has the DNA TGCGCCAGTGGGGGACAGGGCAGCTTGAACACTGAAGCTTTCTTT.

This clonotype is medium-sized (0.01 to 0.1%). V and J are TRBV4-2 and TRBJ2-6; D unclear. In germline, CDR1 is LGHNA, CDR2 YNFKEQ. This CDR3 is 17 amino acids long. Deletions cut 0 bases from V and 0 bases from J, with 9 bases between. CDR3 loop: CASSQDLGYSGANVLTF. The CDR3 nucleotides are TGTGCCAGCAGCCAAGATCTGGGTTACTCTGGGGCCAACGTCCTGACTTTC.

The chain combines TRBV29-1 with TRBJ2-7; 7 positions agree with TRBD2. V dropped 7 bases and J dropped 7; count of bases not matched to a gene: 13. This CDR3 has 13 amino acids. Germline-derived CDR1 and CDR2 are SQVTM and ANQGSEA. The CDR3: CSALGLPLREQYF. The CDR3 coding sequence is TGCAGCGCCTTGGGACTACCCTTACGGGAGCAGTACTTC.

This clonotype has just a few counts. The chain links TRBV29-1 to TRBJ1-1, with D hard to call. V was cut by 4 bases and J by 1 base, with 10 bases left in between. The CDR3 totals 13 residues. Germline-derived CDR1 and CDR2 are SQVTM and ANQGSEA. CDR3 in amino acids: CSVAEARNTEAFF. The CDR3 nucleotides are TGCAGCGTTGCTGAGGCTAGGAACACTGAAGCTTTCTTT.

This clonotype is medium-sized within its sample. The V gene is TRBV15, the J gene TRBJ2-3, with D tentatively TRBD1 (6 bases). Germline values: CDR1 LNHNV, CDR2 YYDKDF (reference sequence). Deletions cut 0 bases from V and 3 bases from J, with 13 bases between. The CDR3 runs to 16 residues. CDR3 sequence reads: CATSRDPRGQTDTQYF. The CDR3 nucleotides read TGTGCCACCAGCAGAGATCCCAGGGGCCAGACAGATACGCAGTATTTT.

In its sample, this clonotype is medium-sized (0.01 to 0.1%). V usage is TRBV5-3 and J usage is TRBJ2-1, with D possibly matching TRBD2 (5 bases). TRBV5-3 is an ORF, with its function uncertain. The CDR3 length is 16 residues. V lost 4 bases and J 3 bases, leaving 17 bases between the germline ends. This CDR3 is CARSLRTRRDYNEQFF. In nucleotides, the CDR3 is TGTGCCAGAAGCCTCAGGACGAGACGGGACTACAATGAGCAGTTCTTC.

This clonotype is medium-sized in the sample. The chain combines TRBV29-1 with TRBJ2-3, with 12 bases lining up with TRBD2. The V gene's germline CDR1 is SQVTM and CDR2 ANQGSEA. The CDR3 extends over 14 amino acids. Losses at the gene ends were 7 bases for V and 5 bases for J; bases not matched to a gene: 7. CDR3 nucleotides: TGCAGCGACGGCCGACTAGCGGGGGTAGATACGCAGTATTTT. It encodes CSDGRLAGVDTQYF.

In its sample, this clonotype ranks as medium-sized. The chain is built from TRBV27 and TRBJ1-6; 7 bases align to TRBD1. Losses at the gene ends were 6 bases for V and 8 bases for J; bases not matched to a gene: 4. Germline lookup yields CDR1 MNHEY and CDR2 SMNVEV (reference sequence). The CDR3 has 13 amino acids. DNA of the CDR3: TGTGCCAGCAGGGTACAGGGGTATTCACCCCTCCACTTT. Protein product: CASRVQGYSPLHF.